Shown below are 6 T cell receptor beta chains from a single sample sequenced in a study of TIL therapy for anti-PD-1-resistant metastatic lung cancer. Indicated time point: pre-treatment sample, taken before nivolumab and TIL therapy. Sequencing used immunoSEQ v3. Using immunoSEQ multiplex PCR, the repertoire was profiled, and TCRdb retains in-frame clones only, with some absent. The top ten clones hold 2.5% to 3.5% of a sample with 52,000 or so clones, approximately 78% of them seen once. Sequences were derived from blood, sampled at baseline. All receptors derive from a person between 25 and 80 years old with non-small cell lung cancer.

The rearrangement links TRBV10-2 to TRBJ2-7, with D possibly called TRBD1 or TRBD2 (5 bases each). V was trimmed by 6 bases and J by 2 bases, leaving 11 bases between them. CDR1 and CDR2 from the germline V gene are WSHSY and SAAADI. The CDR3 consists of 13 residues. CDR3 region: CASSLGPTYEQYF. In DNA form, the CDR3 reads TGCGCCAGCAGCTTGGGACCAACCTACGAGCAGTACTTC.

The rearrangement joins TRBV7-2 to TRBJ2-3, with 8 bases identical to TRBD2. The CDR3 sequence is 16 residues long. V gave up 5 bases and J gave up 1 base; unmatched junction bases: 8. Germline V lookup: CDR1 SGHTA, CDR2 FQGNSA. CDR3 amino acids: CASSARGSGGTDTQYF. The DNA for the CDR3 is TGTGCCAGCAGCGCAAGGGGTAGCGGGGGCACAGATACGCAGTATTTT.

This clone came up a few times. The V and J genes are TRBV9 and TRBJ1-1; a possible D gene is TRBD1 (5 bases). CDR1 is SGDLS, CDR2 YYNGEE, per germline. This CDR3 spans 16 amino acids. V shed 2 bases and J shed 6 bases, with 20 bases lying between them. In DNA form, the CDR3 reads TGTGCCAGCAGCGTCATCCGGGGGGGTTCGTTGGCTGAAGCTTTCTTT. Amino acid sequence: CASSVIRGGSLAEAFF. Looking up the rest from reference TRBV9 and TRBJ1-1 gives the full variable domain: DSGVTQTPKHLITATGQRVTLRCSPRSGDLSVYWYQQSLDQGLQFLIQYYNGEERAKGNILERFSAQQFPDLHSELNLSSLELGDSALYFCASSVIRGGSLAEAFFGQGTRLTVV.

The chain combines TRBV5-1 with TRBJ2-7, with D perhaps TRBD1 (6 bases). Trimming cost V 2 bases and J 1 base, with 10 bases left between them. Germline CDR1 and CDR2: SGHRS and YFSETQ. The length of the CDR3 is 14 residues. CDR3 sequence reads: CASSLVGASYEQYF. CDR3 nucleotides: TGCGCCAGCAGCTTAGTGGGGGCTTCCTACGAGCAGTACTTC. Drawing the rest from reference TRBV5-1 and TRBJ2-7, the complete variable domain is KAGVTQTPRYLIKTRGQQVTLSCSPISGHRSVSWYQQTPGQGLQFLFEYFSETQRNKGNFPGRFSGRQFSNSRSEMNVSTLELGDSALYLCASSLVGASYEQYFGPGTRLTVT.

This clone appeared a single time. This chain links TRBV6-5 with TRBJ2-1, with 9 bases that match TRBD2. The CDR3 loop spans 15 amino acids. Germline V CDR1 and CDR2: MNHEY, SVGAGI. V lost 0 bases and J lost 6; bases outside the gene matches: 3. The CDR3 here is CASSYSAGGGNEQFF. DNA for the CDR3: TGTGCCAGCAGTTACTCGGCGGGGGGGGGCAATGAGCAGTTCTTC.

The V call is TRBV28, the J call TRBJ1-2; D unclear. Trimming left V 7 bases short and J 0 bases short, with 15 bases between. The CDR3 runs 15 residues. Germline CDR1 and CDR2: MDHEN and SYDVKM. CDR3 in DNA: TGTGCCAGCACCCTAGGTCAGGATCCTAACTATGGCTACACCTTC. Amino acids: CASTLGQDPNYGYTF.